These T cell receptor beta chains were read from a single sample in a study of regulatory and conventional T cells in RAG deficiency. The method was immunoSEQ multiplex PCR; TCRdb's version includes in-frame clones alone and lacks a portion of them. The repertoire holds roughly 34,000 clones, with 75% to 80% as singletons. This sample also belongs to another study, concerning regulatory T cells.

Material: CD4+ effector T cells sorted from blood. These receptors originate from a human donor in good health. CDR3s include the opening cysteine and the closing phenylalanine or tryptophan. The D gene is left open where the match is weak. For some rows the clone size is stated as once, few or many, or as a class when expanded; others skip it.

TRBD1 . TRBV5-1 CASSLGGTGKPGYTF
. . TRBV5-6 CASSFLSPGQYYEQYF
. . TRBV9 CASTPCRTASGVPYEQYF
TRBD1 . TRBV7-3 CASSLPGQVQAFF
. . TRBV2 CASSETGQLEKLFF
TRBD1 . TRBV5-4 CASSLAGGGSNQPQHF
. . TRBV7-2 CASSPRREAYNEQFF
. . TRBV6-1 CASSERGAKNTEAFF
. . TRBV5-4 CASSLVGSNQPQHF
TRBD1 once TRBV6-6 CASVQGVNQPQHF
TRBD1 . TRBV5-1 CASRTTGGLTNTGELFF
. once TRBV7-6 CASSQGLDAEAFF
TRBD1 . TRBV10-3 CAISESGQGVNHF
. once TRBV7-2 CASSLWVADTEAFF
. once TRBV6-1 CASSEGMFSGELFF
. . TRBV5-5 CASSLDRAAYEQYF
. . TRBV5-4 CASSLATGMNTEAFF
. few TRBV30 CAWTGNSYEQYF
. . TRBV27 CASSLQSFSYNEQFF
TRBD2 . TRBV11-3 CASSLTWTSGAYNEQFF
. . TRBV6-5 CASKQIGPYEQYF
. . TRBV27 CASGDPGRRPQHF
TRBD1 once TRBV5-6 CASSASPGTATNYGYTF
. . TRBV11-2 CASSLLKGTSSYEQYF
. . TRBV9 CASTPIGGNSGNTIYF
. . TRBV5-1 CASSLGVDTQYF
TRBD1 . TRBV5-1 CASSLGTGASGEKLFF
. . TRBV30 CAWSTRGATEKLFF
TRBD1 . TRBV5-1 CASSFFSPRTGEAKTQYF
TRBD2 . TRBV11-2 CASSSLGLASNTGELFF
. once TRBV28 CASSFYLGGTNEKLFF
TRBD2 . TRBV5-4 CASSTRLAGAETQYF
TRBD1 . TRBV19 CASSPGQGAIEAFF
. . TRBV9 CASSVEMAGAYEQYF
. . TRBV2 CASTPRRGGANYGYTF
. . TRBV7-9 CASSPLGGDAQFF
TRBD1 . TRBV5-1 CASSPSGPGGGPASYEQYF
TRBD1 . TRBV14 CASSQAGTGAYNEQFF
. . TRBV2 CASSEGLGSYTF
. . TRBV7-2 CASSLAYRADSGNTIYF
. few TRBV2 CASSVYGRTHF
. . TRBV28 CASTLGGASTGELFF
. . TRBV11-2 CASSPRRAWSSGNTIYF
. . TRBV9 CASSVILTDTQYF
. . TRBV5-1 CASSLVGSTDTQYF
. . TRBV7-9 CASSRVRESGELFF
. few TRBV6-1 CASRDLRDQPQHF
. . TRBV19 CASSITVGQGRNTEAFF
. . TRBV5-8 CASIQGGVGKNEQFF
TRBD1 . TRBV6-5 CASSYRGQGNTEAFF
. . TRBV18 CASSRTGTGYPETQYF
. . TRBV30 CAWSTQGYSNQPQHF
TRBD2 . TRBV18 CASSVTSGSQETQYF